The 8 T cell receptor beta chains reported below all come from one sample, sequenced in a study of neurological immune-mediated disorders. TCRdb ran MiXCR on the 5' RACE reads and lists one entry per CDR3 protein. The sample contains 70,000 to 90,000 distinct CDR3 sequences, less than 5.5% of which appear only once. Sequencing was performed on PBMCs. The receptors come from a woman aged 25 to 45 with multiple sclerosis.

This clonotype has more than one count but fewer than ten. It is likely a read error, because the conserved phenylalanine at the end of the CDR3 is missing. The rearrangement uses TRBV6-5 and TRBJ1-2; 8 bases agree with TRBD1. The CDR3 consists of 14 residues. Germline CDR1 and CDR2: MNHEY and SVGAGI. The trim removed 2 bases at V and 4 bases at J, leaving 3 bases unmatched. CDR3 in DNA: TGTGCCAGCAGTTACATGGGGACAGGCTATGGCTACACCAAC. This encodes CASSYMGTGYGYTN.

This clonotype occurred a few times. The V gene is TRBV12-3 or TRBV12-4, the J gene TRBJ1-3; D remains unclear. The ends were cut back, 6 bases at V and 12 bases at J, with 15 bases in the middle. There are 12 residues in the CDR3. Written as DNA, the CDR3 is TGTGCCAGCAGGAGCTCTGGAAAAAACATATATTTT. Translating gives CASRSSGKNIYF.

This clonotype has at least ten counts. This sequence joins TRBV12-3 or TRBV12-4 and TRBJ1-5; possible D gene TRBD1, 6 bases. Deletions cut 5 bases from V and 3 bases from J, with 8 bases between. This CDR3 is built from 13 residues. In DNA form, the CDR3 reads TGTGCCAGCAGTGGACAGATCAATCAGCCCCAGCATTTT. This sequence encodes CASSGQINQPQHF.

This clonotype was counted many times. The chain joins TRBV5-6 to TRBJ2-7; 13 bases map to TRBD2. V was clipped by 4 bases and J by 5 bases; unmatched bases: 6. Germline-derived CDR1 and CDR2 are SGHDT and YYEEEE. There are 15 residues in the CDR3. The CDR3 sequence: CASSIGTSGKNEQYF. As DNA, the CDR3 is TGTGCCAGCAGCATAGGGACTAGCGGGAAGAACGAGCAGTACTTC.

This clonotype showed up many times. The chain recombines TRBV6-6 with TRBJ2-1; 10 bases line up with TRBD2. V lost 2 bases to trimming and J lost 9 bases; unmatched junction nucleotides: 16. CDR1 and CDR2 from the germline V gene are MNHNY and SVGAGI (reference sequence). This CDR3 spans 18 amino acids. In DNA, the CDR3 is TGTGCCAGCAGTTACCCTGGGGCTAGCGGGGGAAGTATGGGTGAGCAGTTCTTC. It yields the protein CASSYPGASGGSMGEQFF.

This clonotype appeared a few times. V gene TRBV12-3 or TRBV12-4 combines with J gene TRBJ1-1; D uncertain. The CDR3 consists of 14 residues. Trimming pared 3 bases from V and 0 bases from J, leaving 8 bases between. The chain's CDR3 is CASSLQIMNTEAFF. CDR3 DNA: TGTGCCAGCAGTTTGCAGATTATGAACACTGAAGCTTTCTTT.

This clonotype was picked up many times. This chain joins TRBV20-1 and TRBJ1-1; tentatively, D is TRBD1 (6 bases). The ends were cut back, 5 bases at V and 2 bases at J, with 18 bases in the middle. The CDR3 is 15 residues long. The V gene's germline CDR1 is DFQATT and CDR2 SNEGSKA (reference sequence). The CDR3 here is CSARQDERLNTEAFF. CDR3 nucleotide sequence: TGCAGTGCTCGACAGGACGAGAGACTTAACACTGAAGCTTTCTTT.

This clonotype was observed a handful of times. The chain is built from TRBV4-1 and TRBJ2-1, with TRBD2 matching 9 bases. The V and J ends lost 5 bases and 0 bases, in that order; junction bases with no gene match: 8. The CDR3 extends over 17 amino acids. Looked up from germline, CDR1 is MGHRA and CDR2 is YSYEKL. CDR3 sequence: CASSDTSGPSSYNEQFF. CDR3 nucleotides: TGCGCCAGCAGCGATACTAGCGGGCCAAGCTCCTACAATGAGCAGTTCTTC.